Listed below are T cell receptor beta chains from one sample, sequenced in a study of response to subunit inactivated influenza vaccine. TCRdb called the RT-PCR reads again in MiXCR, with one record for every CDR3 protein. The sample lists roughly 180,000 distinct CDR3 sequences, about 9.3% occurring once. Sequenced here: non-naive T cells sorted from PBMCs, sampled on the day of vaccination. Receptor source: a man aged 45-60 years who received an inactivated influenza vaccine. CDR3s include the opening cysteine and the closing phenylalanine or tryptophan. The D gene is left open where the match is weak. The size of a clone is reported for some rows only, either as once, few or many, or as a class for expanded clones.

clone_size j_call v_call d_call cdr3_aa cdr3_nt
many TRBJ1-1 TRBV29-1 - CSVVTTASEAFF TGCAGCGTTGTGACCACAGCCTCTGAAGCTTTCTTT
many TRBJ1-1 TRBV4-2 - CASSQDRARIEAFF TGTGCCAGCAGCCAAGATCGGGCCAGAATTGAAGCTTTCTTT
few TRBJ2-3 TRBV6-2/TRBV6-3 - CAISSSGDTQYF TGTGCCATCTCATCTTCTGGCGATACGCAGTATTTT
- TRBJ2-1 TRBV4-2 TRBD2 CASSHSRGGQDNEQFF TGTGCCAGCAGCCACTCGCGGGGGGGCCAGGACAATGAGCAGTTCTTC
- TRBJ2-5 TRBV7-2 TRBD1 CASSPRQGETQYF TGTGCCAGCAGCCCCCGACAGGGAGAGACCCAGTACTTC
- TRBJ2-7 TRBV28 - CASSLGRRFYEQYF TGTGCCAGCAGTTTAGGTCGCAGATTTTACGAGCAGTACTTC
few TRBJ1-2 TRBV18 - CASSPSGNLYGYTF TGTGCCAGCTCACCCTCCGGGAACCTCTATGGCTACACCTTC
many TRBJ2-4 TRBV12-3/TRBV12-4 TRBD1 CASSPGTGTSF TGTGCCAGCAGTCCCGGGACAGGTACATCTTTC
few TRBJ2-4 TRBV4-2 - CASSQEGGAKNIQYF TGTGCCAGCAGCCAAGAGGGCGGTGCCAAAAACATTCAGTACTTC
- TRBJ1-1 TRBV7-6 - CASRPTGTQNTEAFF TGTGCCAGCAGACCTACAGGGACCCAGAACACTGAAGCTTTCTTT
many TRBJ2-1 TRBV7-2 TRBD2 CASSLVGGGAHNEQFF TGTGCCAGCAGCTTAGTTGGCGGGGGGGCACACAATGAGCAGTTCTTC
few TRBJ2-3 TRBV5-6 TRBD2 CASSLSTSGRTDTQYF TGTGCCAGCAGCTTGTCGACTAGCGGGAGGACAGATACGCAGTATTTT
many TRBJ2-3 TRBV28 - CASSFGGEAADTQYF TGTGCCAGCAGTTTCGGGGGCGAGGCTGCAGATACGCAGTATTTT
- TRBJ2-7 TRBV6-1 - CASSRDTVSYEQYF TGTGCCAGCAGTCGGGACACCGTTTCCTACGAGCAGTACTTC
- TRBJ1-2 TRBV5-1 - CASSPGTPWDGYTF TGCGCCAGCAGCCCCGGGACCCCCTGGGATGGCTACACCTTC
few TRBJ1-5 TRBV10-2 - CASSEGGWDQPQHF TGCGCCAGCAGTGAGGGAGGGTGGGATCAGCCCCAGCATTTT
few TRBJ2-2 TRBV20-1 - CSARVGYGTGELFF TGCAGTGCTAGAGTGGGCTACGGGACCGGGGAGCTGTTTTTT
- TRBJ2-4 TRBV18 - CASSPHKEGIQYF TGTGCCAGCTCACCACACAAGGAAGGAATTCAGTACTTC
many TRBJ2-7 TRBV4-3 - CASSQDSQAAYEQYF TGCGCCAGCAGCCAAGATTCCCAGGCAGCCTACGAGCAGTACTTC
many TRBJ2-1 TRBV3-1 TRBD2 CASRLSGGPDNEQFF TGTGCCAGCCGTCTTAGCGGGGGCCCGGACAATGAGCAGTTCTTC
few TRBJ2-7 TRBV27 - CASSLMGSLQPYEQYF TGTGCCAGCAGTTTAATGGGATCGTTACAACCCTACGAGCAGTACTTC
many TRBJ2-1 TRBV5-1 - CASNEGILSSYNEQFF TGCGCCAGCAACGAGGGGATCCTTAGCTCCTACAATGAGCAGTTCTTC
- TRBJ2-5 TRBV18 - CASSPPAGLGETQYF TGTGCCAGCTCACCACCGGCTGGGCTTGGGGAGACCCAGTACTTC
many TRBJ2-2 TRBV14 - CASSQVGGSTGELFF TGTGCCAGCAGCCAAGTAGGGGGGAGCACCGGGGAGCTGTTTTTT
few TRBJ2-2 TRBV6-1 TRBD1 CASRGQGRLTGELFF TGTGCCAGCAGGGGACAGGGAAGGTTAACCGGGGAGCTGTTTTTT
few TRBJ1-1 TRBV3-1 - CASSHPPQNTEAFF TGTGCCAGCAGCCATCCCCCCCAGAACACTGAAGCTTTCTTT
few TRBJ2-3 TRBV27 - CAGSLLLPRVTDTQYF TGTGCCGGCAGCCTTCTTTTGCCAAGGGTCACAGATACGCAGTATTTT
few TRBJ1-5 TRBV20-1 - CSARAREGGNQPQHF TGCAGTGCTCGCGCCAGGGAGGGTGGCAATCAGCCCCAGCATTTT
many TRBJ2-5 TRBV18 - CASSPPDSIRSETQYF TGTGCCAGCTCACCACCGGACTCTATACGGTCCGAGACCCAGTACTTC
many TRBJ2-3 TRBV20-1 TRBD2 CSALRGGATDTQYF TGCAGTGCTTTACGCGGGGGGGCCACAGATACGCAGTATTTT
- TRBJ2-2 TRBV25-1 - CASSEDWDTGELFF TGTGCCAGCAGTGAAGACTGGGACACCGGGGAGCTGTTTTTT
- TRBJ2-1 TRBV12-3/TRBV12-4 TRBD2 CASSLGDYRNEQFF TGTGCCAGCAGTTTAGGGGACTACCGGAATGAGCAGTTCTTC
- TRBJ2-5 TRBV6-1 TRBD2 CASNSLAGGWETQYF TGTGCCAGCAACTCACTAGCGGGAGGGTGGGAGACCCAGTACTTC
many TRBJ1-1 TRBV30 TRBD1 CAWSVGQGETEAFF TGTGCCTGGAGTGTCGGACAGGGGGAGACTGAAGCTTTCTTT
- TRBJ2-3 TRBV10-2 - CASRGGQGRVTDTQYF TGCGCCAGCAGGGGGGGTCAGGGGCGCGTGACAGATACGCAGTATTTT
few TRBJ1-6 TRBV5-1 - CASRARVESPLHF TGCGCCAGCAGGGCCAGGGTGGAATCACCCCTCCACTTT
few TRBJ2-3 TRBV30 TRBD2 CAWNLGLAGGDTQYF TGTGCCTGGAACCTGGGACTAGCGGGTGGAGATACGCAGTATTTT
- TRBJ2-1 TRBV14 - CASSHLRALSEQFF TGTGCCAGCAGCCACCTTAGGGCCCTGTCTGAGCAGTTCTTC
many TRBJ2-1 TRBV6-1 TRBD2 CASRSSGSSHNEQFF TGTGCCAGCAGATCTAGCGGGAGTTCCCACAATGAGCAGTTCTTC
few TRBJ1-5 TRBV27 - CASSLRAGFSNQPQHF TGTGCCAGCAGTTTAAGGGCAGGATTTAGCAATCAGCCCCAGCATTTT
- TRBJ2-1 TRBV6-1 TRBD2 CASSKMLAGSRGDNEQFF TGTGCCAGCAGTAAAATGCTAGCGGGGTCCAGGGGGGACAATGAGCAGTTCTTC
few TRBJ1-1 TRBV4-2 TRBD1 CASSQSVTINPRDRGTEAFF TGTGCCAGCAGCCAATCCGTAACAATCAATCCCCGGGACAGAGGGACTGAAGCTTTCTTT
- TRBJ2-5 TRBV6-1 - CASSQTGTQETQYF TGTGCCAGCAGCCAGACCGGGACTCAAGAGACCCAGTACTTC
medium-sized TRBJ2-2 TRBV6-2/TRBV6-3 - CASSPAQHQGTGELFF TGTGCCAGCAGTCCGGCCCAACATCAGGGAACCGGGGAGCTGTTTTTT
many TRBJ2-5 TRBV5-1 TRBD2 CASSLAPSGGGETQYF TGCGCCAGCAGCTTGGCCCCTAGCGGGGGCGGGGAGACCCAGTACTTC
- TRBJ1-2 TRBV28 - CASSFAGATYGYTF TGTGCCAGCAGTTTCGCCGGCGCCACTTATGGCTACACCTTC
- TRBJ2-3 TRBV10-3 - CAISAPGGGDTQSF TGTGCCATCAGTGCCCCGGGTGGTGGAGATACGCAGTCTTTT
- TRBJ2-1 TRBV25-1 TRBD2 CASSVGRGGIDEQFF TGTGCCAGCAGTGTCGGGAGGGGGGGCATCGATGAGCAGTTCTTC
- TRBJ2-5 TRBV14 TRBD2 CASSQLREGKETQYF TGTGCCAGCAGCCAACTGCGGGAGGGAAAAGAGACCCAGTACTTC
- TRBJ2-7 TRBV24-1 TRBD1 CATSEECGTGTYEQYF TGTGCCACCAGTGAGGAGTGTGGGACAGGGACCTACGAGCAGTACTTC
many TRBJ2-5 TRBV27 - CASSSSGVIETQYF TGTGCCAGCAGTTCTTCAGGGGTTATAGAGACCCAGTACTTC
few TRBJ1-6 TRBV6-1 - CASSPPGLYNSPLHF TGTGCCAGCAGTCCACCGGGACTATATAATTCACCCCTCCACTTT